This T cell receptor beta chain was profiled in a study of cytomegalovirus exposure and HLA in healthy donors. A remark on this clone: Antigen specificity is unknown.

PCR amplification relied on 60 Vbeta primers (plus 13 Jbeta primers). Profiling relied on immunoSEQ multiplex PCR, and the TCRdb table lists in-frame clones only, not all of them. The sample lists roughly 130,000 clones, around 66% occurring once. Findings and limits, study-wide: A list of 164 TCR beta chains associated with cytomegalovirus was given. High sensitivity and specificity were reportedly achieved when the classifier diagnosed cytomegalovirus status.

Trimming took 0 bases from V and 0 from J, leaving 11 bases between them. This CDR3 has 17 amino acids. CDR1 is SGHAT and CDR2 is FQNNGV in the germline V gene. When sampled, the donors appeared nominally healthy, though they likely had unrecorded immune exposures. The receptor's source is a man aged 18 to 35 in good health and CMV-seronegative. The chain joins TRBV11-2 to TRBJ1-4, with D hard to call. The sequenced material came from PBMCs. The CDR3 is CASSLDRAGATNEKLFF. The CDR3 DNA follows: TGTGCCAGCAGCTTAGATAGGGCCGGGGCAACTAATGAAAAACTGTTTTTT. Filled out from reference TRBV11-2 and TRBJ1-4, the complete variable domain reads EAGVAQSPRYKIIEKRQSVAFWCNPISGHATLYWYQQILGQGPKLLIQFQNNGVVDDSQLPKDRFSAERLKGVDSTLKIQPAKLEDSAVYLCASSLDRAGATNEKLFFGSGTQLSVL.